Reported below is one T cell receptor (beta chain). Its antigen is as yet unknown. V shed 3 bases and J shed 8 bases, with 11 bases lying between them. Per the germline V gene, CDR1 is MNHEY and CDR2 is SMNVEV (reference sequence). This CDR3 comprises 14 residues. PCR primers comprised 60 Vbeta and 13 Jbeta primers. Method: immunoSEQ multiplex PCR; TCRdb's copy keeps in-frame clones and lacks some. This repertoire includes 200,000 or so clones. This record belongs to a study of cytomegalovirus exposure and HLA in healthy donors. Study background: Among the approximately 410 genotyped donors, around 81% were placed in the Caucasian-associated ancestry cluster.

Whole-study results and caveats: A later analysis showed TCR association rates differing by HLA locus, peaking at DRB1 and lowest at HLA-C.

The chain has TRBV27 and TRBJ1-6, with D possibly matching TRBD1 (6 bases). This TCR was sampled from a boy between 10 and 17 years old in good health and CMV-seronegative. The sample taken for sequencing was PBMCs. The CDR3 is CASSLGGADSPLHF. CDR3 DNA sequence: TGTGCCAGCAGTTTGGGGGGGGCAGATTCACCCCTCCACTTT.